The 20 T cell receptor beta chains in this list originate from one sample, sequenced in a study of T cells in Graves' hyperthyroidism and ophthalmopathy. Amplification of TCR beta CDR3 regions used RNA as the template. The HTBI primer set drove a first-round RT-PCR of the TCR CDR3. One entry per CDR3 protein results from TCRdb running MiXCR on the multiplex PCR reads. The repertoire has a few hundred thousand distinct CDR3 sequences, about 15% of them found once; the top ten carry roughly 8%. Material for sequencing was blood. These receptors originate from a woman aged 18-29 years with Graves' hyperthyroidism.

With respect to this clonotype: This is likely a read error, given that the CDR3 carries no conserved phenylalanine or tryptophan at its end. The genes are TRBV28 and TRBJ1-5; possibly TRBD1 for D (6 bases). This CDR3 is 14 amino acids long. The V and J ends lost 7 bases and 4 bases respectively, with 14 bases between them. Germline-derived CDR1 and CDR2 are MDHEN and SYDVKM. The CDR3 sequence is CASTAGGFNQPQHS. The CDR3, as DNA: TGTGCCAGCACCGCTGGGGGCTTTAATCAGCCCCAGCATTCT.

The J gene is TRBJ2-3, the V gene TRBV11-2, with D maybe TRBD1 (6 bases). The ends were cut back, 5 bases at V and 5 bases at J, with 17 bases in the middle. The CDR3 is 15 residues long. The V gene's germline CDR1 is SGHAT and CDR2 FQNNGV. This CDR3 is CASSLRGIGIDTQYF. CDR3 DNA: TGTGCCAGCAGCCTCAGGGGTATAGGCATAGATACGCAGTATTTT.

In this sample, this clonotype turned up many times. This sequence joins TRBV7-2 and TRBJ2-3, with D perhaps TRBD2 (5 bases). The germline V gene has CDR1 SGHTA and CDR2 FQGNSA. This CDR3 is built from 15 residues. Trimming removed 1 base at V and 2 bases at J, with 10 bases between. CDR3 coding DNA: TGTGCCAGCAGCTTAGATATAGCGTCCACAGATACGCAGTATTTT. As protein: CASSLDIASTDTQYF.

This clonotype was found many times. The chain employs TRBV11-2 and TRBJ2-1, with D possibly being TRBD1 or TRBD2 (6 bases each). V was trimmed by 6 bases and J by 8 bases, leaving 20 bases between them. The CDR3 sequence is 15 residues long. CDR1 and CDR2 from the germline V gene are SGHAT and FQNNGV. The CDR3 reads CASRTGKGGPHEQFF. DNA of the CDR3: TGTGCCAGCAGGACGGGGAAAGGGGGGCCCCATGAGCAGTTCTTC.

This clonotype has at least ten counts. CDR3 protein: CASSPDAYYGYTF. CDR3 nucleotide sequence: TGTGCCAGCTCACCCGACGCCTACTATGGCTACACCTTC. The chain recombines TRBV18 with TRBJ1-2, with no clear D. This CDR3 contains 13 residues. Germline CDR1 reads KGHSH; CDR2 reads LQKENI. The germline V and J ends were trimmed by 3 bases and 3 bases, with 8 bases remaining between them.

The chain is built from TRBV4-2 and TRBJ1-3; 9 bases are a match to TRBD1. Germline V gene data show CDR1 as LGHNA and CDR2 as YNFKEQ. The CDR3 sequence is 17 residues long. The V gene end was trimmed by 0 bases and the J gene end by 2 bases; junction bases not matched to a gene: 5. CDR3 protein: CASSQDLNRGPGNTIYF. CDR3 bases: TGTGCCAGCAGCCAAGATCTTAACAGGGGGCCTGGAAACACCATATATTTT.

This clonotype was counted ten times or more. V gene TRBV11-3 combines with J gene TRBJ2-5; the D gene is possibly TRBD2 (5 bases). Germline V gene sequence: CDR1 SGHNT, CDR2 YENEEA. Trimming stripped 1 base from V and 5 bases from J, with 8 bases between. CDR3 size: 13 residues. The CDR3 loop reads CASSLAGRETQYF. In DNA, the CDR3 is TGTGCCAGCAGCTTAGCGGGAAGGGAGACCCAGTACTTC.

This clonotype was seen repeatedly, ten times or more. This chain uses TRBV11-2 with TRBJ2-7, with D perhaps TRBD2 (5 bases). Germline CDR1 reads SGHAT; CDR2 reads FQNNGV. This CDR3 has 17 amino acids. The V end lost 4 bases, the J end lost 5 bases, and 24 bases lay between the germline ends. DNA of the CDR3: TGTGCCAGCAGCTCCCGGGCGGGCACTACGTTAAGGGACGAGCAGTACTTC. Translating gives CASSSRAGTTLRDEQYF.

This clonotype was counted at least ten times. The chain is built from TRBV4-1 and TRBJ1-2; perhaps TRBD1 as D (5 bases). The CDR3 is made up of 14 amino acids. The ends were cut back, 0 bases at V and 8 bases at J, with 13 bases in the middle. CDR1 and CDR2 (germline): MGHRA, YSYEKL. The CDR3 coding sequence is TGCGCCAGCAGCCAAGAAGCGGGGGGAGGAGGCTACACCTTC. It encodes CASSQEAGGGGYTF.

This clonotype was detected many times. J is TRBJ1-2 and V is TRBV4-1; possible D gene TRBD1, 5 bases. CDR3 size: 19 residues. Germline V gene sequence: CDR1 MGHRA, CDR2 YSYEKL. The V end was cut by 1 base, the J end by 0 bases, with 21 bases between. In DNA form, the CDR3 reads TGCGCCAGCAGCCAAGTCGGTCCGTGGGGCCTGGGGTCTAACTATGGCTACACCTTC. Its protein is CASSQVGPWGLGSNYGYTF.

In its sample, this clonotype was seen many times. CDR3 protein: CASSQETAGEYNEQFF. DNA of the CDR3: TGTGCCAGCAGCCAAGAGACGGCGGGAGAGTACAATGAGCAGTTCTTC. The rearrangement uses TRBV14 and TRBJ2-1; 7 bases align to TRBD2. CDR3 length: 16 amino acids. The germline V gene encodes CDR1 SGHDN and CDR2 FVKESK. V lost 0 bases to trimming and J lost 4 bases; unmatched junction nucleotides: 6.

This clonotype was recorded many times. The J gene is TRBJ2-5, the V gene TRBV5-1, with D hard to call. The CDR3 length is 13 residues. CDR1 is SGHRS, CDR2 YFSETQ, per germline. Trimming pared 1 base from V and 5 bases from J, leaving 9 bases between. CDR3 sequence: CASSLRVYETQYF. The CDR3, as DNA: TGCGCCAGCAGCTTGCGGGTCTACGAGACCCAGTACTTC.

This clonotype was recorded at least ten times. The genes are TRBV30 and TRBJ2-7; possibly TRBD1 or TRBD2 for D (6 bases each). Per the germline V gene, CDR1 is GTSNPN and CDR2 is SVGIG (reference sequence). The CDR3 length is 14 residues. V dropped 0 bases and J dropped 3 bases, with 12 bases sitting between them. The CDR3 nucleotides are TGTGCCTGGAGTGTGGGGGGCTCGAACTACGAGCAGTACTTC. This encodes CAWSVGGSNYEQYF.

The rearrangement links TRBV7-2 to TRBJ1-5, with 8 positions matching TRBD1. The CDR3 runs 13 residues. Germline loops: CDR1 SGHTA, CDR2 FQGNSA. V shed 7 bases and J 7 bases; nucleotides not matched to a gene: 6. Here the CDR3 DNA reads TGTGCCAGCAACTGGACAGGGTACCAGCCCCAGCATTTT. This translates into CASNWTGYQPQHF. The complete variable domain, with remaining parts taken from reference TRBV7-2 and TRBJ1-5, reads GAGVSQSPSNKVTEKGKDVELRCDPISGHTALYWYRQSLGQGLEFLIYFQGNSAPDKSGLPSDRFSAERTGGSVSTLTIQRTQQEDSAVYLCASNWTGYQPQHFGDGTRLSIL.

This clonotype was seen ten or more times. The chain is built from TRBV9 and TRBJ1-5; D is possibly TRBD1 (6 bases). With 7 bases removed from V and 3 bases from J, the gap between germline ends came to 11 bases. Germline V gives CDR1 SGDLS, CDR2 YYNGEE. CDR3 length: 13 residues. CDR3 DNA sequence: TGTGCCAGCGCCTGGGGGCCCAATCAGCCCCAGCATTTT. Translated: CASAWGPNQPQHF.

This clonotype has at least ten counts. The V and J genes are TRBV11-2 and TRBJ2-7; no definite D call. Trimming stripped 3 bases from V and 9 bases from J, with 6 bases between. CDR1 and CDR2 from the germline V gene are SGHAT and FQNNGV. CDR3 length equals 10 residues. DNA for the CDR3: TGTGCCAGCAGCTTGGTCCGGCAGTACTTC. Its translation is CASSLVRQYF.

This clonotype was recorded at least ten times. V usage is TRBV5-4 and J usage is TRBJ2-3, with 13 bases aligning to TRBD2. The CDR3 is made up of 16 amino acids. Germline V gene lookup returns CDR1 SGHNT and CDR2 YYREEE (reference sequence). J was trimmed by 5 bases and V by 4 bases; bases with no gene match: 7. CDR3 sequence (DNA): TGTGCCAGCAGCCGGGGACTAGCGGGATTTAGAGATACGCAGTATTTT. This codes for CASSRGLAGFRDTQYF.

Ten or more counts support this clonotype. The V gene is TRBV25-1, the J gene TRBJ2-1, with 8 bases identical to TRBD1. J was trimmed by 6 bases and V by 4 bases; bases with no gene match: 5. The CDR3 runs to 14 residues. The germline V gene encodes CDR1 MGHDK and CDR2 SYGVNS. For the CDR3, the DNA is TGTGCCAGCAGTGTATCCAGGGGGCCCAATGAGCAGTTCTTC. This gives the protein CASSVSRGPNEQFF.

This clonotype was found many times. The chain couples TRBV19 to TRBJ1-1, with TRBD1 matching over 8 bases. The germline gives CDR1 LNHDA, CDR2 SQIVND (reference sequence). V lost 5 bases to trimming and J lost 1 base; unmatched junction nucleotides: 6. The CDR3 sequence is 15 residues long. The CDR3 DNA follows: TGTGCCAGTAGTGCTCCAGGGGGCTGGAACACTGAAGCTTTCTTT. The encoded protein is CASSAPGGWNTEAFF.

This clonotype was recorded many times. This chain uses TRBV28 with TRBJ1-4; no definite D call. Germline CDR1 reads MDHEN; CDR2 reads SYDVKM. The CDR3 length is 14 residues. V dropped 6 bases and J dropped 0 bases, with 8 bases sitting between them. This CDR3 reads CASRGPATNEKLFF. In nucleotides, the CDR3 is TGTGCCAGCAGGGGCCCCGCAACTAATGAAAAACTGTTTTTT. The complete variable domain, with remaining parts taken from reference TRBV28 and TRBJ1-4, reads DVKVTQSSRYLVKRTGEKVFLECVQDMDHENMFWYRQDPGLGLRLIYFSYDVKMKEKGDIPEGYSVSREKKERFSLILESASTNQTSMYLCASRGPATNEKLFFGSGTQLSVL.